This T cell receptor beta chain was captured by sequencing in a study of T cell responses to AZD1222 COVID-19 vaccine. Profiling relied on immunoSEQ multiplex PCR, and the TCRdb table lists in-frame clones only, not all of them. The data show 98,000 or so clones, about 91% seen once. The specimen was peripheral blood, collected on day 0 of AZD1222 vaccination. This sequence originates from an adult in good health.

The CDR3 spells CASSQIRAGHYSYEQYF. CDR3 sequence (DNA): TGCGCCAGCAGCCAAATTCGGGCGGGACACTACTCCTACGAGCAGTACTTC. The V and J genes are TRBV4-1 and TRBJ2-7; either TRBD1 or TRBD2 may supply D (6 bases each). The germline CDR1 and CDR2 sequences are MGHRA and YSYEKL. The CDR3 is 17 amino acids. V shed 2 bases and J shed 0 bases, with 17 bases lying between them.